This T cell receptor beta chain was captured in a study of neurological immune-mediated disorders. Study information: Multiple sclerosis patients numbered approximately 35, with approximately 31 relapsing-remitting and 3 secondary progressive.

Study observations and caveats: Phylogenetic grouping assigned the repertoires of 18 of 34 multiple sclerosis patients to a single cluster of related CDR3 sequences. This cluster may be a repertoire-level signature. TCR clonal expansion peaked in HTLV-1-associated myelopathy patients and was lowest in multiple sclerosis patients.

As for the cDNA, it was generated by 5'RACE with 10-nucleotide random UMIs. TCRdb itself ran the 5' RACE reads through MiXCR, one entry per CDR3 protein. The sample contains about 70,000 distinct CDR3 sequences, roughly 4.5% of which appear only once. The germline V gene has CDR1 SGHVS and CDR2 FQNEAQ. Trimming at V came to 5 bases and at J to 9 bases, leaving 18 bases not matched to a gene. The CDR3 loop spans 17 amino acids. This clonotype was counted at least ten times. Its antigen remains unknown. The sample consisted of PBMCs. The rearrangement uses TRBV7-8 and TRBJ2-1; 8 bases are a match to TRBD2. The source is a woman aged 70-85 years with multiple sclerosis. The CDR3 DNA follows: TGTGCCAGCAGCATAAAACTTAGCGGGGAGGTCCCACTTGAGCAGTTCTTC. As protein: CASSIKLSGEVPLEQFF.